The 11 T cell receptor beta chains reported below all come from one sample, sequenced in a study of radiotherapy plus CTLA-4 blockade in lung cancer. Assay used: immunoSEQ multiplex PCR; TCRdb lists only in-frame clones, some missing. The data hold about 85,000 clones, with roughly 86% observed a single time. The material sequenced was peripheral blood, taken from a patient treated with radiotherapy plus ipilimumab. These receptors were obtained from a human donor with non-small cell lung cancer who had a partial response to radiotherapy plus ipilimumab.

This clone was seen a handful of times. The V and J genes are TRBV19 and TRBJ1-4, with D uncertain. CDR3 length: 13 residues. Germline CDR1 reads LNHDA; CDR2 reads SQIVND (reference sequence). The V gene lost 6 bases and the J gene lost 5 bases, with 10 bases spanning the gap. CDR3 coding DNA: TGTGCCAGTAGAGAAACACCAAATGAAAAACTGTTTTTT. It codes for CASRETPNEKLFF.

This chain connects TRBV5-1 to TRBJ2-7; 7 bases agree with TRBD1. V trimming: 0 bases; J trimming: 2 bases; junction bases outside the gene matches: 2. The CDR3 covers 14 residues. Germline V gene sequence: CDR1 SGHRS, CDR2 YFSETQ. The CDR3 DNA sequence: TGCGCCAGCAGCTTGGGGGACAGAACCTACGAGCAGTACTTC. As protein: CASSLGDRTYEQYF.

The J gene is TRBJ2-3, the V gene TRBV7-9, with TRBD2 identical over 8 bases. The germline V gene encodes CDR1 SEHNR and CDR2 FQNEAQ (reference sequence). CDR3 length equals 16 residues. With V trimmed by 5 bases and J by 4 bases, 11 bases remained unmatched. CDR3 DNA sequence: TGTGCCAGCAGCCGATGGACTAGCTGGAAACCAGATACGCAGTATTTT. As protein: CASSRWTSWKPDTQYF.

This chain links TRBV6-5 with TRBJ2-2; TRBD2 aligns across 7 bases. The length of the CDR3 is 16 residues. V shed 3 bases, J shed 0 bases, and the junction held 4 bases outside the gene matches. Germline V CDR1 and CDR2: MNHEY, SVGAGI. CDR3 residues: CASSYSAGANTGELFF. Written as DNA, the CDR3 is TGTGCCAGCAGTTATTCCGCGGGGGCGAACACCGGGGAGCTGTTTTTT.

The V gene is TRBV28, the J gene TRBJ2-1; TRBD2 might be the D (6 bases). The germline V gene has CDR1 MDHEN and CDR2 SYDVKM. Trimming pared 3 bases from V and 16 bases from J, leaving 13 bases between. This CDR3 region has 11 residues. The CDR3 loop is CASSFGTGPFF. The CDR3 nucleotides read TGTGCCAGCAGTTTTGGGACTGGGCCATTCTTC.

In DNA, the CDR3 is TGTGCCACCGGACAGGGAGTTGGCGGAAACACCATATATTTT. Translating gives CATGQGVGGNTIYF. This chain links TRBV6-1 with TRBJ1-3, with 8 bases aligning to TRBD1. This CDR3 spans 14 amino acids. V shed 10 bases, J shed 4 bases, and the junction held 9 bases outside the gene matches. From germline, CDR1 is MNHNS and CDR2 SASEGT.

The chain has TRBV5-5 and TRBJ2-5, with TRBD1 matching 10 bases. The germline V gene encodes CDR1 SGHKS and CDR2 YYEKEE (reference sequence). The CDR3 loop spans 15 amino acids. V shed 3 bases, J shed 4 bases, and the junction held 6 bases outside the gene matches. The CDR3 here is CASSYGQGVRETQYF. In DNA, the CDR3 is TGTGCCAGCAGCTACGGACAGGGGGTTCGAGAGACCCAGTACTTC.

The V call is TRBV5-4, the J call TRBJ2-5; 10 bases fit TRBD2. The germline V gene encodes CDR1 SGHNT and CDR2 YYREEE (reference sequence). This CDR3 comprises 16 residues. Trimming at V came to 2 bases and at J to 1 base, leaving 5 bases not matched to a gene. CDR3 in DNA: TGTGCCAGCAGCTTCAAAGCGGGGGGGTTCCAAGAGACCCAGTACTTC. Translating it yields CASSFKAGGFQETQYF.

With regard to this clone: Compared with germline, one end of the junction differs, possibly owing to a read error. The sample contains more than one DNA sequence encoding this CDR3. The chain recombines TRBV9 with TRBJ1-3, with D possibly TRBD1 on 5 matching bases. This CDR3 has 17 residues. Germline CDR1 is SGDLS and CDR2 is YYNGEE. The DNA for the CDR3 is TGCGCCAGCAGCGTAGCAGGGTCCACATTATTGAGAAACACCATATATTTT. Translation: CASSVAGSTLLRNTIYF.

This chain connects TRBV6-8 to TRBJ2-7, with TRBD2 matching 10 bases. This CDR3 region has 16 residues. Germline V gene lookup returns CDR1 MNHGY and CDR2 SAAAGT. V shed 6 bases and J 4 bases; nucleotides not matched to a gene: 12. DNA of the CDR3: TGTGCCAGCAGCCGCACCGGGACTAGCGACAGTTACGAGCAGTACGTC. Translation gives CASSRTGTSDSYEQYV.

The table lists this clone with a count of one. This chain joins TRBV7-2 and TRBJ2-2, with 7 bases identical to TRBD1. The J segment lost 0 bases and the V segment lost 1 base, leaving 2 bases of the junction unmatched. The CDR3 contains 16 residues. CDR1 SGHTA and CDR2 FQGNSA come from the germline V gene. CDR3: CASSLVGTANTGELFF. In DNA form, the CDR3 reads TGTGCCAGCAGCTTAGTGGGGACAGCGAACACCGGGGAGCTGTTTTTT.